The rows below give T cell receptor beta chains drawn from one sample of a study of Graves' ophthalmopathy and Graves' hyperthyroidism. TCRdb passed the multiplex PCR reads through MiXCR, listing each CDR3 protein once. The sample shows fewer than 250,000 distinct CDR3 sequences, roughly 29% of them seen only once. Sequencing was done on a sample of peripheral blood. These receptors all stem from a man in his fifties with Graves' ophthalmopathy. CDR3s include the opening cysteine and the closing phenylalanine or tryptophan. The D gene is left open where the match is weak. Clone size, where shown, is once, few, many, or a class for clones that have expanded.

d_call	j_call	v_call	clone_size	cdr3_nt	cdr3_aa
TRBD1	TRBJ2-5	TRBV5-4	many	TGTGCCAGCAGTTCTGGCACCGGGACAGGGGAAGAGACCCAGTACTTC	CASSSGTGTGEETQYF
TRBD1	TRBJ1-1	TRBV30	many	TGTGCCTGGAGTCCTTTCAGGGGGGTCGTCACTGAAGCTTTCTTT	CAWSPFRGVVTEAFF
-	TRBJ1-1	TRBV2	many	TGTGCCAGCTCAGGTAGACAAGGGCACACTGAAGCTTTCTTT	CASSGRQGHTEAFF
TRBD1	TRBJ1-1	TRBV5-4	many	TGTGCCAGCAGCCCCGACAGGGAAAGTACTGAAGCTTTCTTT	CASSPDRESTEAFF
TRBD1	TRBJ1-2	TRBV6-5	many	TGTGCCAGCAGTTCCGGGACAGGGGATGGCTACACCTTC	CASSSGTGDGYTF
TRBD1	TRBJ1-2	TRBV7-3	many	TGTGCCAGCAGTGAGACAGGGTCTTATGGCTACACCTTC	CASSETGSYGYTF
-	TRBJ1-5	TRBV11-2	many	TGTGCCAGCAGCTTAGACTACAATCAGCCCCAGCATTTT	CASSLDYNQPQHF
-	TRBJ2-7	TRBV29-1	many	TGCAGCGTGGCCCCGGGACCGACCTACGAGCAGTACTTC	CSVAPGPTYEQYF
-	TRBJ2-7	TRBV6-2/TRBV6-3	-	TGTGCCAGCAGAACCGCGACGGGGGAGACCTACGAGCAGTACTTC	CASRTATGETYEQYF
-	TRBJ2-2	TRBV7-3	many	TGTGCCAGCAACAATAGGCTAGTAGACTCCGGGGAGCTGTTTTTT	CASNNRLVDSGELFF
-	TRBJ1-5	TRBV6-5	-	TGTGCCAGCAGTACTTTTAGCAATCAGCCCCAGCATTTT	CASSTFSNQPQHF
-	TRBJ1-5	TRBV19	many	TGTGCCAGTAGTATAGTCGGGGATCAGCCCCAGCATTTT	CASSIVGDQPQHF
-	TRBJ2-2	TRBV29-1	many	TGCAGCGTCGAGGGTAAAGATAGTAACACCGGGGAGCTGTTTTTT	CSVEGKDSNTGELFF
-	TRBJ2-5	TRBV19	many	TGTGCCTCGAGAAGGAGTCGACAAGAGACCCAGTACTTC	CASRRSRQETQYF
-	TRBJ2-5	TRBV11-3	-	TGTGCCAGCAGCTCACAGGACAGTCCCCAAGAGACCCAGTACTTC	CASSSQDSPQETQYF
-	TRBJ2-7	TRBV4-1	many	TGCGCCAGCAGCCAAGGGCTCGGGGGTCCGTCCTACGAGCAGTACTTC	CASSQGLGGPSYEQYF
-	TRBJ2-7	TRBV4-3	many	TGCGCCAGCAGCCAAGATGTCGCGGCCGTCGAGCAGTACTTC	CASSQDVAAVEQYF
-	TRBJ2-5	TRBV2	many	TGTGCCAGCAGTGAATCGACAGGTCCGGGGCAAGAGACCCAGTACTTC	CASSESTGPGQETQYF
-	TRBJ2-5	TRBV4-3	many	TGCGCCAGCAGCCAAGATAGCGTGACCCAGTACTTC	CASSQDSVTQYF
-	TRBJ1-1	TRBV18	many	TGTGCCAGCTCACGAGATTTGAACACTGAAGCTTTCTTT	CASSRDLNTEAFF
-	TRBJ1-2	TRBV25-1	-	TGTGCCAGCAGTGAATTCGCGGGAATCAATGGCTACACCTTC	CASSEFAGINGYTF
TRBD2	TRBJ2-5	TRBV7-9	many	TGTGCCAGCAGCTTCACTAGCGGGAAAGAGACCCAGTACTTC	CASSFTSGKETQYF
-	TRBJ1-1	TRBV20-1	-	TGCAGTGCCACCAATCGGCCGGCAACGAACACTGAAGCTTTCTTT	CSATNRPATNTEAFF
-	TRBJ2-7	TRBV7-2	-	TGTGCCAGCAGCCCACCCGCGGTCTCCTACGAGCAGTACTTC	CASSPPAVSYEQYF
TRBD1	TRBJ2-4	TRBV4-1	many	TGCGCCAGCAGCCAACACGACAGGGATGGGGGCATTCAGTACTTC	CASSQHDRDGGIQYF
-	TRBJ1-1	TRBV6-1	-	TGTGCCAGCGGGACGCAGGGGCACACTGAAGCTTTCTTT	CASGTQGHTEAFF
-	TRBJ1-1	TRBV18	many	TGTGCCAGCTCCCGGGCTCCGAACACTGAAGCTTTCTTT	CASSRAPNTEAFF
-	TRBJ1-3	TRBV6-2/TRBV6-3	-	TGTGCCAGCAGAACCACCGGACAGACATACACCATATATTTT	CASRTTGQTYTIYF
-	TRBJ2-7	TRBV29-1	many	TGCAGCGTTTCCGGGGTTGGCGAGCAGTACTTC	CSVSGVGEQYF
TRBD1	TRBJ2-4	TRBV6-5	many	TGTGCCAGCAGTTACTCCCCCGACCAGGGGGATACGGACATTCAGTACTTC	CASSYSPDQGDTDIQYF
TRBD1	TRBJ2-7	TRBV6-1	few	TGTGCCAGCAGACCGGGACAGGAGATCTACGAGCAGTACTTC	CASRPGQEIYEQYF
TRBD2	TRBJ2-7	TRBV6-1	many	TGTGCCAGCAGGATAGCGGGAAGCAGCTACGAGCAGTACTTC	CASRIAGSSYEQYF
-	TRBJ2-7	TRBV6-1	few	TGTGCCAGCAGTGAAGTTGACAGCCCCTCCTACGAGCAGTACTTC	CASSEVDSPSYEQYF
-	TRBJ2-7	TRBV7-2	-	TGTGCCAGCAGCTTAAACCGGGATCAAGCCTACGAGCAGTACTTC	CASSLNRDQAYEQYF
-	TRBJ1-1	TRBV2	many	TGTGCCAGCGCCTCCGACAGGAACACTGAAGCTTTCTTT	CASASDRNTEAFF
TRBD1	TRBJ1-5	TRBV6-1	many	TGTGCCAGCAGTGACGGAGACAGGGTAAACCAGCCCCAGCATTTT	CASSDGDRVNQPQHF
-	TRBJ2-7	TRBV4-2	-	TGTGCCAGCAGCCAAGTCGACTATCCGGGGGAGCAGTACTTC	CASSQVDYPGEQYF
TRBD1	TRBJ1-6	TRBV10-3	-	TGTGCCATCAGTGATGGACAGGGTGGCAATTCACCCCTCCACTTT	CAISDGQGGNSPLHF
-	TRBJ2-7	TRBV3-1	many	TGTGCCAGCAGCCAATCGCCTCCCGAGCAGTACTTC	CASSQSPPEQYF
TRBD2	TRBJ2-7	TRBV20-1	many	TGCAGTGCTAGTCGGACTAGTAGGTACGAGCAGTACTTC	CSASRTSRYEQYF
-	TRBJ1-1	TRBV12-3/TRBV12-4	many	TGTGCCAGCAGTTTAGCAGGGGAAGGGGAAGCTTTCTTT	CASSLAGEGEAFF
TRBD1	TRBJ2-7	TRBV29-1	many	TGCAGCGCGGGACAGGGCTCCTACGAGCAGTACTTC	CSAGQGSYEQYF
-	TRBJ2-7	TRBV6-1	many	TGTGCCAGCAGTGAAGTGGGGCCCGGGGAGCAGTACTTC	CASSEVGPGEQYF
TRBD1	TRBJ1-1	TRBV12-3/TRBV12-4	many	TGTGCCAGCACACCAGGACAGGGGAGAGGAGACACTGAAGCTTTCTTT	CASTPGQGRGDTEAFF
-	TRBJ2-5	TRBV15	-	TGTGCCACCAGCAGAGCTGGATCCGGGATGGGGACCCAGTACTTC	CATSRAGSGMGTQYF
-	TRBJ2-7	TRBV6-5	-	TGTGCCAGCAGTTTAAGGGGTTTTTACGAGCAGTACTTC	CASSLRGFYEQYF
TRBD2	TRBJ2-5	TRBV20-1	many	TGCAGTGCTAGAGAACCAAGCGGGAGGGCCTTTGAGACCCAGTACTTC	CSAREPSGRAFETQYF
-	TRBJ1-1	TRBV6-1	once	TGTGCCAGCAGCATCGGTATGGGGGGTCTTAAAGCTTTCTTT	CASSIGMGGLKAFF